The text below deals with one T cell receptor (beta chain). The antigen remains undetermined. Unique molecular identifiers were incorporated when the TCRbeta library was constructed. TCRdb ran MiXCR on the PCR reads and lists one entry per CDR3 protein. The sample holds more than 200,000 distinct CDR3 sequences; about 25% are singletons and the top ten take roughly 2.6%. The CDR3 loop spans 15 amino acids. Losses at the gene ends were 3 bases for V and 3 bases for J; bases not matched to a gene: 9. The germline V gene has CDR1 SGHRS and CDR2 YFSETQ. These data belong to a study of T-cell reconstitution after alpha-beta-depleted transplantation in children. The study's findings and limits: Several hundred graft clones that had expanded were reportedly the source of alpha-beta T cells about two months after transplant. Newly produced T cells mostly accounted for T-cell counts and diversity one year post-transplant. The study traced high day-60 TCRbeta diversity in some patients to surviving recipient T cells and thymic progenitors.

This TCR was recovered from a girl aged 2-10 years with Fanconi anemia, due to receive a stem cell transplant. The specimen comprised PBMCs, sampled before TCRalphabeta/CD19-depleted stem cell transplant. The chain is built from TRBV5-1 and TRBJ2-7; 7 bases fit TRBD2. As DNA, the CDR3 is TGCGCCAGCAGCTCCATTCGCGGGGGAGACTACGAGCAGTACTTC. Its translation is CASSSIRGGDYEQYF.